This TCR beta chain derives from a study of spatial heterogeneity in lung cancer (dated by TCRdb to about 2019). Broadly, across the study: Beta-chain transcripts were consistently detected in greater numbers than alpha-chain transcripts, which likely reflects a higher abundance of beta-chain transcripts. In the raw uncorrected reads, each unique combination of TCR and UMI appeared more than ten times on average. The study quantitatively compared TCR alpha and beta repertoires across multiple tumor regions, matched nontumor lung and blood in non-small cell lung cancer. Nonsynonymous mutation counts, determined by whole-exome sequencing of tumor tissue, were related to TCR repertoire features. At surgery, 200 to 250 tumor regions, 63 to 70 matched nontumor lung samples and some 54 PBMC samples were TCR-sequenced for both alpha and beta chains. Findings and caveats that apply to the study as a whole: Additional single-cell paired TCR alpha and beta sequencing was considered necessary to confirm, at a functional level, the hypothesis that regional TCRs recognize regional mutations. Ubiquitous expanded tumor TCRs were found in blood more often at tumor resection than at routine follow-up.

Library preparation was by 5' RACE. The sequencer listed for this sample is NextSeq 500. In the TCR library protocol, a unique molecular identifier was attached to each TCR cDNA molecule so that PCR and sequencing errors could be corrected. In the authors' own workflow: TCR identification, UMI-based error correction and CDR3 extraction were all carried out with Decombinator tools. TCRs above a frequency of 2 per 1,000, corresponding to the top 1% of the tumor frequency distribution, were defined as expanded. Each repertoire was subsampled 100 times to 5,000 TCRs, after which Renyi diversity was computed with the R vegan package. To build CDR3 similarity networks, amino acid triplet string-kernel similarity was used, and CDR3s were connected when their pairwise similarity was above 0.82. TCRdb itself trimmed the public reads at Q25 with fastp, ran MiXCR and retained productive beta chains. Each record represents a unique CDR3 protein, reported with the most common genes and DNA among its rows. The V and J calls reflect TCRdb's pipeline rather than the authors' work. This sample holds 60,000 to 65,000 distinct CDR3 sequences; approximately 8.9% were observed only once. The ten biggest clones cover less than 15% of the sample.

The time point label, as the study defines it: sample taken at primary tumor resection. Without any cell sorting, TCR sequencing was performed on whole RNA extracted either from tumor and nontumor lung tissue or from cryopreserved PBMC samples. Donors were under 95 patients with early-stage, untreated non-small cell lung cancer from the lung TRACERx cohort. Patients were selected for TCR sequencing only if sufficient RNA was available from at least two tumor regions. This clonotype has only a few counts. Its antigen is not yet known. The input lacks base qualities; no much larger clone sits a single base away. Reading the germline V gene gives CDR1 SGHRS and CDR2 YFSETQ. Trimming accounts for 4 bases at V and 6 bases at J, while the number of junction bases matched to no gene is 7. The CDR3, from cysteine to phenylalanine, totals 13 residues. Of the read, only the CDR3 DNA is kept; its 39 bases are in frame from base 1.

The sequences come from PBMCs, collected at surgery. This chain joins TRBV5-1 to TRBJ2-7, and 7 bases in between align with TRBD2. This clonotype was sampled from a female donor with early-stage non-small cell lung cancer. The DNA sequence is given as TGCGCCAGCAGCAACGGGACTACCATCGAGCAGTACTTC. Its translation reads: CASSNGTTIEQYF.